These 24 T cell receptor beta chains came from one sample sequenced in a study of Ad26.COV2.S vaccination and SARS-CoV-2 variants. Sequencing was performed with immunoSEQ multiplex PCR; in TCRdb, only in-frame clones are kept and a portion is missing. The sample yields 300,000 to 400,000 clones, around 92% seen once. The input for sequencing was peripheral blood, taken after recovery from COVID-19. The receptors originated from a human donor who had recovered from COVID-19.

This clone has just one count. The chain has TRBV21-1 and TRBJ2-7; TRBD2 was called by the table and not checked on the DNA. TRBV21-1 is deemed a pseudogene. This CDR3 is 17 amino acids long. CDR3 coding DNA: TGTGCCAGCAGCAAAGCGCTCAACGGGGAGAGCTACTACGAGCAGTACTTC. Amino acids: CASSKALNGESYYEQYF.

The chain joins TRBV19 to TRBJ1-3; D is possibly TRBD1 (5 bases). Germline CDR1 and CDR2: LNHDA and SQIVND (reference sequence). The CDR3 sequence is 14 residues long. Trimming pared 5 bases from V and 0 bases from J, leaving 8 bases between. The CDR3 loop reads CASSGRVSGNTIYF. The CDR3 DNA follows: TGTGCCAGTAGTGGCAGGGTCTCTGGAAACACCATATATTTT.

This chain connects TRBV19 to TRBJ2-2; maybe TRBD2 (5 bases). The CDR3 is made up of 14 amino acids. V was trimmed by 10 bases and J by 3 bases, leaving 15 bases between them. Germline CDR1 reads LNHDA; CDR2 reads SQIVND (reference sequence). CDR3 sequence (DNA): TGTGCCACCGAGATCCGGGGAGACACCGGGGAGCTGTTTTTT. As protein: CATEIRGDTGELFF.

The rearrangement uses TRBV24-1 and TRBJ2-3; no reliable D call. Between the trimmed V and J ends, which lost 4 bases and 0 bases, there was a span of 13 bases. This CDR3 is 16 amino acids long. Germline CDR1 reads KGHDR; CDR2 reads SFDVKD. The chain's CDR3 is CATSDPSATSTDTQYF. The CDR3, as DNA: TGTGCCACCAGTGACCCCTCGGCAACTAGCACAGATACGCAGTATTTT.

The J gene is TRBJ1-5, the V gene TRBV19; no reliable D call. This CDR3 has 15 residues. Germline V gene sequence: CDR1 LNHDA, CDR2 SQIVND (reference sequence). V was clipped by 1 base and J by 0 bases, with 7 bases between them. CDR3: CASSIGYDSNQPQHF. The CDR3 DNA is TGTGCCAGTAGTATAGGTTATGATAGCAATCAGCCCCAGCATTTT.

V gene TRBV12-3 or TRBV12-4 combines with J gene TRBJ1-1; D is undetermined. Deletions cut 4 bases from V and 3 bases from J, with 9 bases between. CDR3 length equals 13 residues. CDR3: CASSSGRDTEAFF. The CDR3 DNA sequence: TGTGCCAGCAGTTCCGGGCGTGACACTGAAGCTTTCTTT.

The rearrangement links TRBV9 to TRBJ1-5, with 9 bases matching TRBD1. Germline values: CDR1 SGDLS, CDR2 YYNGEE. The V gene end was trimmed by 3 bases and the J gene end by 0 bases; junction bases not matched to a gene: 7. The CDR3 totals 17 residues. DNA of the CDR3: TGTGCCAGCAGCGCGGGGACAGGGAGTAATAGCAATCAGCCCCAGCATTTT. Its translation is CASSAGTGSNSNQPQHF.

The chain recombines TRBV7-8 with TRBJ1-2; D is perhaps TRBD1 (5 bases). The CDR3 spans 12 residues. From germline, CDR1 is SGHVS and CDR2 FQNEAQ. Trimming removed 5 bases at V and 8 bases at J, with 12 bases between. The CDR3 here is CASSLGRGGYTF. In DNA, the CDR3 is TGTGCCAGCAGCCTCGGACGGGGGGGCTACACCTTC.

The chain is built from TRBV6-5 and TRBJ2-2; 12 bases fit TRBD1. This CDR3 contains 14 residues. Unmatched junction bases numbered 5, after V lost 9 bases and J lost 6 bases. Per the germline V gene, CDR1 is MNHEY and CDR2 is SVGAGI. The CDR3 spells CASGTGGAAGELFF. The CDR3 nucleotides are TGTGCCAGTGGGACAGGGGGCGCCGCCGGGGAGCTGTTTTTT.

This clone was detected once. The chain couples TRBV7-9 to TRBJ2-3, with 13 bases matching TRBD2. The trim removed 4 bases at V and 5 bases at J, leaving 3 bases unmatched. Germline CDR1 and CDR2: SEHNR and FQNEAQ (reference sequence). CDR3 length: 15 residues. DNA of the CDR3: TGTGCCAGCAGCTCACTAGCGGGGGGGCTAGATACGCAGTATTTT. Translated: CASSSLAGGLDTQYF.

The chain couples TRBV4-1 to TRBJ2-7; 8 positions agree with TRBD1. Trimming cost V 2 bases and J 5 bases; bases outside gene matches: 8. The length of the CDR3 is 15 residues. Germline V gene data show CDR1 as MGHRA and CDR2 as YSYEKL. The CDR3 protein is CASSQKTGVPHEQYF. Here the CDR3 DNA reads TGCGCCAGCAGCCAAAAGACAGGGGTACCCCACGAGCAGTACTTC.

The rearrangement uses TRBV7-9 and TRBJ2-7; D unclear. Germline V gene lookup returns CDR1 SEHNR and CDR2 FQNEAQ (reference sequence). The CDR3 runs 12 residues. With 1 base removed from V and 2 bases from J, the gap between germline ends came to 3 bases. CDR3 nucleotide sequence: TGTGCCAGCAGCTTAGTCGCCTACGAGCAGTACTTC. Translating gives CASSLVAYEQYF.

This chain links TRBV6-5 with TRBJ2-7, with a weak D call TRBD1 (6 bases). The V end lost 10 bases, the J end lost 2 bases, and 12 bases lay between the germline ends. This CDR3 has 12 residues. Germline V gene data show CDR1 as MNHEY and CDR2 as SVGAGI. CDR3 region: CATQTGPYEQYF. Written as DNA, the CDR3 is TGTGCCACCCAGACAGGTCCCTACGAGCAGTACTTC.

The chain recombines TRBV4-1 with TRBJ1-2; a possible D gene is TRBD1 (6 bases). The CDR3 has 14 residues. Trimming stripped 4 bases from V and 8 bases from J, with 17 bases between. Germline CDR1 is MGHRA and CDR2 is YSYEKL. Here the CDR3 DNA reads TGCGCCAGCAGCCCCACAGGGCAGACGGTGGGCTACACCTTC. Residues: CASSPTGQTVGYTF.

This chain links TRBV12-3 or TRBV12-4 with TRBJ1-5; the D is unclear. V was trimmed by 3 bases and J by 7 bases, leaving 10 bases between them. The CDR3 sequence is 13 residues long. CDR3 residues: CASSLEVEQPQHF. DNA for the CDR3: TGTGCCAGCAGTTTGGAGGTGGAACAGCCCCAGCATTTT.

The chain employs TRBV4-3 and TRBJ2-3; TRBD2 matches at 12 bases. J was trimmed by 5 bases and V by 4 bases; bases with no gene match: 4. The germline V gene has CDR1 LGHNA and CDR2 YSLEER. The CDR3 is 15 amino acids. DNA for the CDR3: TGCGCCAGCAGCCTAGCTAGCGGGGGGGGAGATACGCAGTATTTT. This translates into CASSLASGGGDTQYF.

Remarks on this clone: Other DNA sequences in the sample encode the same CDR3. CDR3 amino acids: CASSGSSGNTIYF. CDR3 nucleotide sequence: TGTGCCAGTAGTGGATCTTCTGGAAACACCATATATTTT. The chain links TRBV19 to TRBJ1-3; no firm D call. Trimming took 5 bases from V and 1 from J, leaving 6 bases between them. There are 13 residues in the CDR3. Germline assignment: CDR1 LNHDA and CDR2 SQIVND (reference sequence).

The chain uses TRBV9 and TRBJ2-1, with D hard to call. Germline CDR1 reads SGDLS; CDR2 reads YYNGEE. The CDR3 spans 17 residues. Trimming took 4 bases from V and 5 from J, leaving 22 bases between them. The CDR3 coding sequence is TGTGCCAGCAGCCCCCGCCCCACGGGCCCCTCGCACAATGAGCAGTTCTTC. Its translation: CASSPRPTGPSHNEQFF.

This chain connects TRBV7-2 to TRBJ1-6; 7 positions match TRBD1. V lost 5 bases and J lost 3; bases outside the gene matches: 13. CDR3 size: 18 residues. Germline V gives CDR1 SGHTA, CDR2 FQGNSA. This CDR3 is CASSRDPTGISYNSPLHF. CDR3 DNA: TGTGCCAGCAGCCGGGATCCGACAGGGATTAGCTATAATTCACCCCTCCACTTT.

The V call is TRBV29-1, the J call TRBJ1-1; D gene ambiguous. The germline CDR1 and CDR2 sequences are SQVTM and ANQGSEA. V was trimmed by 4 bases and J by 2 bases, leaving 8 bases between them. The CDR3 is 12 residues long. CDR3 sequence reads: CSVARHNTEAFF. The CDR3, as DNA: TGCAGCGTTGCCAGGCATAACACTGAAGCTTTCTTT.

J is TRBJ1-4 and V is TRBV3-1 (or the pseudogene TRBV3-2); weak D call: TRBD1 (5 bases). Trimming cost V 3 bases and J 4 bases, with 15 bases left between them. The CDR3 extends over 16 amino acids. Germline CDR1 reads LGHDT; CDR2 reads YNNKEL (reference sequence). The CDR3 protein is CASSHGGSGFNEKLFF. DNA for the CDR3: TGTGCCAGCAGCCACGGGGGGTCGGGGTTTAATGAAAAACTGTTTTTT.

J is TRBJ1-1 and V is TRBV5-4, with a possible D match to TRBD1 (6 bases). This CDR3 comprises 14 residues. Per germline, CDR1 SGHNT and CDR2 YYREEE (reference sequence). V dropped 4 bases and J dropped 7 bases, with 17 bases sitting between them. The CDR3 sequence is CASSRVRVGGEAFF. CDR3 coding DNA: TGTGCCAGCAGCCGCGTAAGGGTAGGGGGTGAAGCTTTCTTT.

V usage is TRBV11-2 and J usage is TRBJ2-3; D is ambiguous. From germline, CDR1 is SGHAT and CDR2 FQNNGV. The CDR3 is made up of 16 amino acids. V dropped 5 bases and J dropped 2 bases, with 17 bases sitting between them. The CDR3 protein is CASSLTRSRVTDTQYF. In DNA, the CDR3 is TGTGCCAGCAGCCTGACCCGATCTCGCGTCACAGATACGCAGTATTTT.

The chain joins TRBV6-1 to TRBJ1-1; D not resolved. The CDR3 is 13 amino acids. V lost 3 bases and J lost 5, with 10 bases in between. CDR1 MNHNS and CDR2 SASEGT come from the germline V gene. CDR3 in amino acids: CASSEVRLTEAFF. The DNA of the CDR3 is TGTGCCAGCAGTGAGGTGCGGTTGACTGAAGCTTTCTTT.